This paragraph covers one T cell receptor (beta chain) sequence. Its antigen remains unidentified. These data originate in a study of identical twins. The study's findings and limits: Out-of-frame alpha sequences common to twins were enriched for low generation probability.

With 1 base removed from V and 3 bases from J, the gap between germline ends came to 9 bases. The length of the CDR3 is 13 residues. Germline CDR1 and CDR2: DFQATT and SNEGSKA (reference sequence). MiXCR, applied by TCRdb to the 5' RACE reads, yields one record per CDR3 protein. The table has about 1.7 million distinct CDR3 sequences, around a third seen once. The specimen sequenced was cord blood. The receptor comes from a newborn girl in good health. The chain couples TRBV20-1 to TRBJ1-2, with unresolved D. The CDR3 coding sequence is TGCAGTGCTAGAGCGGTGACGGACTATGGCTACACCTTC. Its protein product is CSARAVTDYGYTF.